These T cell receptor beta chains were read from a single sample in a study of T cell responses to AZD1222 COVID-19 vaccine. The repertoire was sequenced with immunoSEQ multiplex PCR; TCRdb's copy has only in-frame clones and lacks some. Here the sample spans tens of thousands of clones, around 81% being singletons. The sample was peripheral blood, taken on day 0 of AZD1222 vaccination. Every receptor here comes from an adult in good health. The CDR3 runs from the conserved cysteine through the conserved F or W. Fields, in order: D gene, J gene, V gene, CDR3 protein. A D gene is named only where the DNA matches it firmly.

d_gene: TRBD1; j_gene: TRBJ1-2; v_gene: TRBV7-9; CDR3aa: CASSPVTGPYGYTF
d_gene: NA; j_gene: TRBJ1-1; v_gene: TRBV5-5; CDR3aa: CASSLGQMNTEAFF
d_gene: TRBD1; j_gene: TRBJ1-3; v_gene: TRBV6-1; CDR3aa: CASSEEPHGTASGNTIYF
d_gene: NA; j_gene: TRBJ1-4; v_gene: TRBV2; CDR3aa: CASRGPQPKLFF
d_gene: NA; j_gene: TRBJ1-5; v_gene: TRBV28; CDR3aa: CASSSIGGPQHF
d_gene: TRBD1; j_gene: TRBJ1-4; v_gene: TRBV5-6; CDR3aa: CASSSRTGAEKLFF
d_gene: NA; j_gene: TRBJ1-6; v_gene: TRBV29-1; CDR3aa: CSVKDSAGNSPLHF
d_gene: NA; j_gene: TRBJ2-3; v_gene: TRBV13; CDR3aa: CASSLRQVDTDTQYF
d_gene: NA; j_gene: TRBJ1-2; v_gene: TRBV24-1; CDR3aa: CATRSCGYTF
d_gene: TRBD2; j_gene: TRBJ2-5; v_gene: TRBV19; CDR3aa: CASSAPLAGVWETQYF
d_gene: NA; j_gene: TRBJ1-2; v_gene: TRBV6-5; CDR3aa: CASSYSEGGNYGYTF
d_gene: TRBD1; j_gene: TRBJ2-2; v_gene: TRBV5-1; CDR3aa: CASSSPPGQGADGELFF
d_gene: NA; j_gene: TRBJ1-3; v_gene: TRBV18; CDR3aa: CASSPELTFSGNTIYF
d_gene: NA; j_gene: TRBJ2-7; v_gene: TRBV7-2; CDR3aa: CASSFSQSYEQYF
d_gene: TRBD1; j_gene: TRBJ1-2; v_gene: TRBV6-5; CDR3aa: CASSYSQGANYGYTF
d_gene: TRBD1; j_gene: TRBJ1-2; v_gene: TRBV19; CDR3aa: CASSIEAQGAGYGYTF
d_gene: NA; j_gene: TRBJ2-2; v_gene: TRBV19; CDR3aa: CASKRSGTGELFF
d_gene: NA; j_gene: TRBJ2-1; v_gene: TRBV20-1; CDR3aa: CSARKHEQFF